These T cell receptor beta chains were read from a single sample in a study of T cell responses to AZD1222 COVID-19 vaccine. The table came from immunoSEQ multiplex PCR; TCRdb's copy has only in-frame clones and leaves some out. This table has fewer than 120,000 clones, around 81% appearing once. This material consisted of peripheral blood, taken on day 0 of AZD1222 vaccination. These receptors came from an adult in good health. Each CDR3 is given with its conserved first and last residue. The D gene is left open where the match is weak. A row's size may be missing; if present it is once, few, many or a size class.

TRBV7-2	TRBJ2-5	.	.	CASSLALGAAETQYF	TGTGCCAGCAGCTTAGCTCTAGGCGCGGCAGAGACCCAGTACTTC
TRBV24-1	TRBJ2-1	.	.	CATSDSRGRKWNEQFF	TGTGCCACCAGTGATTCCAGGGGCCGCAAGTGGAATGAGCAGTTCTTC
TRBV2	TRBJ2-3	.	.	CAAGESSTDTQYF	TGTGCCGCCGGAGAGTCTAGCACAGATACGCAGTATTTT
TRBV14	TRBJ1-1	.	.	CASSPLGRGGTEAFF	TGTGCCAGCAGCCCCTTGGGCAGGGGTGGTACTGAAGCTTTCTTT
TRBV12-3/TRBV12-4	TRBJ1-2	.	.	CASSLAPGYGYTF	TGTGCCAGCAGTTTAGCTCCAGGGTACGGCTACACCTTC
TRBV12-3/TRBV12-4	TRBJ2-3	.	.	CASSFQNTDTQYF	TGTGCCAGCAGTTTCCAGAACACAGATACGCAGTATTTT
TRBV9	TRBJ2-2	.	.	CASSVARANTGELFF	TGTGCCAGCAGCGTAGCTCGGGCCAACACCGGGGAGCTGTTTTTT
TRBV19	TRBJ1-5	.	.	CASGGPVSNQPQHF	TGTGCCAGCGGAGGTCCAGTTAGCAATCAGCCCCAGCATTTT
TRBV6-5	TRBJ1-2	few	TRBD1	CASSYGTVAYNGYTF	TGTGCCAGCAGTTACGGGACAGTGGCCTATAATGGCTACACCTTC
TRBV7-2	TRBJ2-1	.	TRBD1	CASSLDRGREQFF	TGTGCCAGCAGCTTGGACAGGGGACGTGAGCAGTTCTTC
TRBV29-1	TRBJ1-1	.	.	CSVSDGNTEAFF	TGCAGCGTATCGGACGGGAACACTGAAGCTTTCTTT
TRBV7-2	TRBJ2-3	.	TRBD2	CASSLRSSGRGVTDTQYF	TGTGCCAGCAGCTTAAGGTCTAGCGGGAGGGGGGTCACAGATACGCAGTATTTT
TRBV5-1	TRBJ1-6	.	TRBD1	CASSSEGQGYSPLHF	TGCGCCAGCAGCTCGGAGGGACAGGGGTATTCACCCCTCCACTTT
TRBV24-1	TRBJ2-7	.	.	CATSDRGGGGLGQYF	TGTGCCACCAGTGATCGAGGCGGGGGCGGTCTCGGGCAGTACTTC
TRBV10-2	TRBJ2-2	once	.	CASRTGLGTGELFF	TGCGCCAGCAGGACGGGCCTCGGGACCGGGGAGCTGTTTTTT
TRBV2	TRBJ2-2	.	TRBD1	CASSGSTGGGGIGELFF	TGTGCCAGCAGTGGATCCACAGGGGGCGGTGGAATCGGGGAGCTGTTTTTT
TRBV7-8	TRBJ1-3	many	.	CASGAGVIHSGNTIYF	TGTGCCAGTGGGGCGGGTGTGATTCACTCTGGAAACACCATATATTTT
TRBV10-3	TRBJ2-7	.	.	CAISDREYEQYF	TGTGCCATCAGTGACCGGGAATACGAGCAGTACTTC
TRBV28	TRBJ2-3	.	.	CASGVNTQYF	TGTGCGAGCGGAGTAAATACGCAGTATTTT
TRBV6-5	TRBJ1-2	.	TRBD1	CASSYWTGFSYGYTF	TGTGCCAGCAGTTACTGGACAGGTTTCAGCTATGGCTACACCTTC
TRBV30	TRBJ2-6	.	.	CALGAGLSGANVLTF	TGTGCCCTAGGCGCGGGGCTCTCTGGGGCCAACGTCCTGACTTTC
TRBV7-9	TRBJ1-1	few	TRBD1	CASSSTGLTEAFF	TGTGCCAGCAGCTCGACAGGGCTCACTGAAGCTTTCTTT
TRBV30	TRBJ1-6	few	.	CAGARGFSLAPLHF	TGTGCCGGGGCTCGGGGGTTCTCACTGGCGCCCCTCCACTTT
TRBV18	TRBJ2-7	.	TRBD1	CASSPLGTAYEQYF	TGTGCCAGCTCACCACTTGGGACAGCCTACGAGCAGTACTTC
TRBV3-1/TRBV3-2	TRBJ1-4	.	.	CASSQDPGHEGWANEKLFF	TGTGCCAGCAGCCAAGATCCCGGACATGAGGGATGGGCTAATGAAAAACTGTTTTTT
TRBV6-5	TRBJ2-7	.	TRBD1	CAIGTGGSYEQYF	TGTGCCATAGGGACAGGGGGATCCTACGAGCAGTACTTC
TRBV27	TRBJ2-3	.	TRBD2	CASSREGTQYF	TGTGCCAGCAGCAGGGAGGGTACGCAGTATTTT
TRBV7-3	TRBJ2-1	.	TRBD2	CASSLLAGGSNEQFF	TGTGCCAGCAGCCTACTAGCGGGGGGATCGAATGAGCAGTTCTTC
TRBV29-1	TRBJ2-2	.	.	CSVEEGRDTGELFF	TGCAGCGTTGAAGAGGGTAGGGACACCGGGGAGCTGTTTTTT
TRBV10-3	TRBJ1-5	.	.	CAISVGEGEPQHF	TGTGCCATCAGTGTGGGGGAAGGTGAGCCCCAGCATTTT
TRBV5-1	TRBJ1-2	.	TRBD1	CASSSRDRAIYGYTF	TGCGCCAGCAGCTCCCGGGACAGGGCCATCTATGGCTACACCTTC
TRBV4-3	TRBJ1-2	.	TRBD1	CASSPEPDRQHNYGYTF	TGCGCCAGCAGCCCAGAACCGGACAGGCAACATAACTATGGCTACACCTTC
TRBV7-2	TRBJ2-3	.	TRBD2	CASSSSGAGGIMDTQYF	TGTGCCAGCAGCTCCTCAGGGGCGGGAGGGATTATGGATACGCAGTATTTT
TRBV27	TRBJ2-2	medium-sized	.	CASSLFSMWNTGELFF	TGTGCCAGCAGTTTATTTTCGATGTGGAACACCGGGGAGCTGTTTTTT
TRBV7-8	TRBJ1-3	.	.	CASSLNGNTIYF	TGTGCCAGCAGCTTAAATGGAAACACCATATATTTT
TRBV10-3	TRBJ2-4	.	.	CAISDRAKNIQYF	TGTGCCATCAGTGACAGAGCCAAAAACATTCAGTACTTC
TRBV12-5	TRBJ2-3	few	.	CASGPGGGDRSDTQYF	TGTGCTAGTGGTCCCGGGGGAGGGGACAGGAGCGATACGCAGTATTTT
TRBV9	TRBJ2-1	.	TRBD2	CASSVTSGTNNEQFF	TGTGCCAGCAGCGTAACTAGCGGGACTAACAATGAGCAGTTCTTC
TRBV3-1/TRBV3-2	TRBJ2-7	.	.	CASSQVGGLGPGGLTYEQYF	TGTGCCAGCAGCCAAGTCGGAGGGCTAGGCCCGGGGGGCCTCACCTACGAGCAGTACTTC
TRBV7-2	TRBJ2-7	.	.	CASSSGGPYEQYF	TGTGCCAGCAGCTCCGGGGGGCCCTACGAGCAGTACTTC
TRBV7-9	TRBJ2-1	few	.	CASSWSGNEQFF	TGTGCCAGCAGCTGGAGCGGGAATGAGCAGTTCTTC
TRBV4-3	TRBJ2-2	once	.	CASSQVATGYNTGELFF	TGCGCCAGCAGCCAAGTGGCTACAGGGTATAACACCGGGGAGCTGTTTTTT
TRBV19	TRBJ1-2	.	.	CASSPGGGGNYGYTF	TGTGCCAGTAGCCCCGGAGGAGGAGGTAACTATGGCTACACCTTC
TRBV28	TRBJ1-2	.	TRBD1	CASSPRGTANYGYTF	TGTGCCAGCAGTCCTCGTGGGACAGCTAATTATGGCTACACCTTC
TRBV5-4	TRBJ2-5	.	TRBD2	CASSRTSGVIQETQYF	TGTGCCAGCAGCCGGACTAGCGGGGTGATCCAAGAGACCCAGTACTTC
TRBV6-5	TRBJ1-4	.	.	CASSYEGEKLFF	TGTGCCAGCAGTTACGAGGGCGAAAAACTGTTTTTT
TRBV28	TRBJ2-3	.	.	CASRTPNADTQYF	TGTGCCAGCAGGACCCCTAATGCAGATACGCAGTATTTT